A single sample is the source of the 31 T cell receptor beta chains below, sequenced in a study of T cell repertoires in cytomegalovirus infection. MiXCR, applied by TCRdb to the reads, yields one record per CDR3 protein. The sample includes more than 150,000 distinct CDR3 sequences, 15% to 20% of them seen just once. Sequenced sample: CD8+ T cells from PBMCs. The receptors stem from a human donor in good health (CMV status not recorded). Some clones in this sample may be carry-over from other donors' samples.

J is TRBJ1-2 and V is TRBV7-2, with D maybe TRBD1 (5 bases). The CDR3 is 11 residues long. CDR1 SGHTA and CDR2 FQGNSA come from the germline V gene. Trimming removed 11 bases from V and 8 bases from J, with 15 bases in between. CDR3 sequence: CAGLTREGYTF. CDR3 bases: TGTGCCGGTTTAACCAGGGAAGGCTACACCTTC.

The V and J genes are TRBV7-7 and TRBJ1-2; D gene ambiguous. Trimming left V 5 bases short and J 7 bases short, with 11 bases between. The CDR3 runs 12 residues. The germline V gene has CDR1 SSHAT and CDR2 FNYEAQ (reference sequence). The CDR3 sequence is CASSPSVVGYTF. CDR3 nucleotide sequence: TGTGCCAGCAGCCCGAGCGTAGTTGGCTACACCTTC.

V and J are TRBV6-2 or TRBV6-3 and TRBJ2-1; 11 nucleotides match TRBD2. Per the germline V gene, CDR1 is MNHEY and CDR2 is SVGEGT. V lost 7 bases to trimming and J lost 2 bases; unmatched junction nucleotides: 4. CDR3 length equals 15 residues. DNA of the CDR3: TGTGCCAGCACTGGGACTAGCGGAACCTACAATGAGCAGTTCTTC. It codes for CASTGTSGTYNEQFF.

The rearrangement joins TRBV20-1 to TRBJ1-2; D gene ambiguous. CDR1 DFQATT and CDR2 SNEGSKA come from the germline V gene (reference sequence). CDR3 length: 16 amino acids. V lost 0 bases to trimming and J lost 0 bases, with 14 bases between them. CDR3 sequence (DNA): TGCAGTGCTAGAGATCAATCGAGCGATTCTAACTATGGCTACACCTTC. Translated, it gives CSARDQSSDSNYGYTF.

The J gene is TRBJ2-1, the V gene TRBV28, with D perhaps assigned TRBD1 or TRBD2 (5 bases each). CDR1 is MDHEN and CDR2 is SYDVKM in the germline V gene. The CDR3 has 15 amino acids. V lost 6 bases and J lost 6, with 18 bases in between. The CDR3 bases are TGTGCCAGCAGCCTTACGGGACCAGGAATCAATGAGCAGTTCTTC. Encoded protein: CASSLTGPGINEQFF.

This clonotype appeared a few times. CDR3 amino acids: CASSLGSGTAEAFF. The CDR3 bases are TGTGCCAGCAGCTTAGGGTCCGGGACGGCTGAAGCTTTCTTT. V is TRBV7-6 and J is TRBJ1-1; D perhaps matches TRBD1 (5 bases). Trimming took 1 base from V and 6 from J, leaving 12 bases between them. CDR1 is SGHVS, CDR2 FNYEAQ, per germline. The length of the CDR3 is 14 residues.

The V gene is TRBV6-2 or TRBV6-3, the J gene TRBJ2-5; TRBD2 matches at 10 bases. The length of the CDR3 is 14 residues. V lost 8 bases to trimming and J lost 2 bases; unmatched junction nucleotides: 5. Germline CDR1 and CDR2: MNHEY and SVGEGT. In DNA form, the CDR3 reads TGTGCCAGCTTTAGCGGGGGGAATCAAGAGACCCAGTACTTC. Translated: CASFSGGNQETQYF.

The gene calls are TRBV28 and TRBJ2-7, with D hard to call. V was cut by 6 bases and J by 3 bases, with 24 bases left in between. This CDR3 contains 17 residues. Germline loops: CDR1 MDHEN, CDR2 SYDVKM. The CDR3 DNA is TGTGCCAGCAGCTCCCCCCTAACACCATTAGAAAACTACGAGCAGTACTTC. It translates to CASSSPLTPLENYEQYF.

This clonotype was counted between two and nine times. The chain joins TRBV6-1 to TRBJ2-6; D is undetermined. With 2 bases removed from V and 0 bases from J, the gap between germline ends came to 8 bases. The CDR3 is made up of 16 amino acids. The germline V gene has CDR1 MNHNS and CDR2 SASEGT. For the CDR3, the DNA is TGTGCCAGCAGTGAAACCCTTACCTCTGGGGCCAACGTCCTGACTTTC. As protein: CASSETLTSGANVLTF.

The table lists this clonotype with a few counts. The V and J genes are TRBV5-5 and TRBJ2-1; the D is unclear. This CDR3 contains 14 residues. CDR1 is SGHKS, CDR2 YYEKEE, per germline (reference sequence). Deletions cut 6 bases from V and 7 bases from J, with 17 bases between. The CDR3 nucleotides are TGTGCCAGCAATCTTGGATCCCCCTTGAATGAGCAGTTCTTC. Amino acid sequence: CASNLGSPLNEQFF.

This chain links TRBV28 with TRBJ1-5, with 7 bases matching TRBD1. Trimming removed 4 bases from V and 0 bases from J; junction bases left unmatched: 9. The CDR3 is 17 amino acids. Germline assignment: CDR1 MDHEN and CDR2 SYDVKM. The CDR3 coding sequence is TGTGCCAGCAGTTCCCGTTTCACAGGGGTTAGCAATCAGCCCCAGCATTTT. Its protein product is CASSSRFTGVSNQPQHF.

The chain couples TRBV6-8 to TRBJ2-1, with no clear D. The CDR3 is 13 amino acids. V was pared by 7 bases and J by 4 bases, with 11 bases between. The germline V gene has CDR1 MNHGY and CDR2 SAAAGT. The CDR3 DNA reads TGTGCCAGCAAAGATCTGGGTTACAATGAGCAGTTCTTC. Encoded protein: CASKDLGYNEQFF.

This clonotype was seen more than once but under ten times. The chain combines TRBV7-2 with TRBJ2-3; 10 nucleotides agree with TRBD1. The germline V gene encodes CDR1 SGHTA and CDR2 FQGNSA. The CDR3 is 15 amino acids. J lost 7 bases, V lost 1 base, and 5 bases had no gene match. The CDR3 sequence is CASSLGGDRGHTQYF. The CDR3 DNA reads as TGTGCCAGCAGCTTAGGGGGGGACAGGGGACATACGCAGTATTTT.

V and J are TRBV7-8 and TRBJ2-5; D is undetermined. Germline-derived CDR1 and CDR2 are SGHVS and FQNEAQ. V lost 1 base and J 0 bases, leaving 9 bases between the germline ends. The CDR3 sequence is 15 residues long. The CDR3 here is CASSLGRDNQETQYF. CDR3 in DNA: TGTGCCAGCAGCTTAGGAAGGGATAACCAAGAGACCCAGTACTTC.

Only a few counts were recorded for this clonotype. The chain has TRBV28 and TRBJ2-3; the D is unclear. The CDR3 is 14 residues long. V lost 5 bases to trimming and J lost 0 bases, with 9 bases between them. Germline V lookup: CDR1 MDHEN, CDR2 SYDVKM. CDR3 protein: CASSRLGSTDTQYF. The CDR3 region has the DNA TGTGCCAGCAGTAGACTCGGCAGCACAGATACGCAGTATTTT.

The chain recombines TRBV11-2 with TRBJ2-5; 9 bases fit TRBD2. The J segment lost 4 bases and the V segment lost 5 bases, leaving 8 bases of the junction unmatched. The CDR3 consists of 15 residues. Germline values: CDR1 SGHAT, CDR2 FQNNGV. The CDR3 DNA follows: TGTGCCAGCAGCGCTAGCGGGGCCGGGAGAGAGACCCAGTACTTC. It yields the protein CASSASGAGRETQYF.

This clonotype was seen only a few times. V and J are TRBV14 and TRBJ1-1; no firm D call. The CDR3 extends over 12 amino acids. Trimming took off 3 bases at V and 7 bases at J, with 9 bases between the two ends. Germline CDR1 and CDR2: SGHDN and FVKESK. The CDR3 bases are TGTGCCAGCAGCCACCATGAATTTGAAGCTTTCTTT. It translates to CASSHHEFEAFF.

This clonotype was observed a handful of times. The chain carries TRBV12-3 or TRBV12-4 and TRBJ1-6, with 7 bases identical to TRBD1. The V segment lost 4 bases and the J segment 9 bases; nucleotides outside the gene matches: 18. The CDR3 is made up of 18 amino acids. The CDR3 loop is CASSSSTFRQGYTSPLHF. CDR3 coding DNA: TGTGCCAGCAGTTCCAGCACTTTTCGACAGGGATACACTTCACCCCTCCACTTT.

This chain uses TRBV29-1 with TRBJ1-1; perhaps TRBD1 as D (5 bases). V gave up 5 bases and J gave up 3 bases, with 16 bases separating them. The V gene's germline CDR1 is SQVTM and CDR2 ANQGSEA. The CDR3 consists of 14 residues. CDR3 bases: TGCAGCGTTCCTCCGCCAGGGCAGGACACTGAAGCTTTCTTT. Amino acid sequence: CSVPPPGQDTEAFF.

This clonotype qualifies as medium-sized. The chain couples TRBV7-6 to TRBJ2-2, with D unclear. The CDR3 contains 14 residues. V was pared by 1 base and J by 5 bases, with 8 bases between. Germline lookup yields CDR1 SGHVS and CDR2 FNYEAQ. Here the CDR3 reads CASSLEPGTGELFF. The CDR3 DNA is TGTGCCAGCAGCTTAGAACCTGGTACCGGGGAGCTGTTTTTT.

Concerning this clonotype: At one end, the junction sequence differs from germline, possibly due to a read error. This rearrangement joins TRBV20-1 to TRBJ2-7; TRBD1 matches at 7 bases. Germline CDR1 reads DFQATT; CDR2 reads SNEGSKA (reference sequence). The CDR3 runs to 14 residues. The CDR3 here is CSARADRSSYKQYF. The CDR3 DNA is TGCAGTGCTAGAGCGGACAGGAGCTCCTACAAGCAGTACTTC.

This clonotype has a handful of counts. The chain couples TRBV19 to TRBJ2-6; D not resolved. The CDR3 extends over 13 amino acids. Trimming pared 6 bases from V and 0 bases from J, leaving 3 bases between. Germline loops: CDR1 LNHDA, CDR2 SQIVND (reference sequence). CDR3 amino acids: CASRNSGANVLTF. CDR3 nucleotide sequence: TGTGCCAGTAGGAACTCTGGGGCCAACGTCCTGACTTTC.

The chain couples TRBV11-2 to TRBJ2-7, with D uncertain. CDR3 size: 11 residues. The germline V gene encodes CDR1 SGHAT and CDR2 FQNNGV. Trimming took off 3 bases at V and 7 bases at J, with 7 bases between the two ends. CDR3 sequence (DNA): TGTGCCAGCAGCTTTCTTGGAGAGCAGTACTTC. Its protein is CASSFLGEQYF.

The chain is built from TRBV2 and TRBJ1-1; no firm D call. Trimming left V 5 bases short and J 1 base short, with 11 bases between. CDR1 is SNHLY, CDR2 FYNNEI, per germline. The length of the CDR3 is 14 residues. The CDR3 region is CASSHPGRNTEAFF. The CDR3 coding sequence is TGTGCCAGCAGTCACCCGGGTAGGAACACTGAAGCTTTCTTT.

This clonotype was counted ten times or more. V and J are TRBV6-5 and TRBJ1-1; D might be TRBD1 (5 bases). Germline CDR1 MNHEY, CDR2 SVGAGI. Deletions cut 2 bases from V and 0 bases from J, with 7 bases between. There are 14 residues in the CDR3. The CDR3 DNA sequence: TGTGCCAGCAGTTACGGGGGTATGAACACTGAAGCTTTCTTT. Amino acids: CASSYGGMNTEAFF.

This sequence joins TRBV6-2 or TRBV6-3 and TRBJ2-1; 9 nucleotides align to TRBD2. The CDR3 runs 16 residues. Germline V gives CDR1 MNHEY, CDR2 SVGEGT. Losses at the gene ends were 5 bases for V and 2 bases for J; bases not matched to a gene: 7. The CDR3 nucleotides are TGTGCCAGCAGTCCCGTGACTAGCGGCACCTACAATGAGCAGTTCTTC. Translated: CASSPVTSGTYNEQFF.

The CDR3 coding sequence is TGTGCCAGCAGTAGAGAGCCCGGGGGCTATGGCTACACCTTC. Its translation is CASSREPGGYGYTF. This sequence joins TRBV6-6 and TRBJ1-2, with D maybe TRBD1 (5 bases). The CDR3 runs 14 residues. Germline values: CDR1 MNHNY, CDR2 SVGAGI (reference sequence). The V and J ends lost 5 bases and 4 bases respectively, with 14 bases between them.

This clonotype was counted only a few times. The rearrangement uses TRBV28 and TRBJ2-7; D uncertain. This CDR3 has 10 amino acids. Trimming cost V 6 bases and J 9 bases, with 9 bases left between them. From germline, CDR1 is MDHEN and CDR2 SYDVKM. CDR3 amino acids: CASSSIWQYF. The CDR3 coding sequence is TGTGCCAGCAGCTCCATCTGGCAGTACTTC.

V and J are TRBV20-1 and TRBJ2-1; D is perhaps TRBD1 or TRBD2 (5 bases each). Germline V CDR1 and CDR2: DFQATT, SNEGSKA (reference sequence). Trimming pared 6 bases from V and 14 bases from J, leaving 20 bases between. CDR3 size: 12 residues. DNA for the CDR3: TGCAGTGCCCCGGGGTTCGGGGAAGGGGAGTTCTTC. It translates to CSAPGFGEGEFF.

The sample holds a few counts of this clonotype. The CDR3 region is CASSPWGQETQYF. The CDR3 region has the DNA TGTGCCAGCAGCCCGTGGGGACAAGAGACCCAGTACTTC. This chain uses TRBV13 with TRBJ2-5; D unresolved. Germline CDR1 and CDR2: PRHDT and FYEKMQ (reference sequence). The CDR3 is made up of 13 amino acids. V was clipped by 5 bases and J by 2 bases, with 9 bases between them.

The V and J genes are TRBV12-3 or TRBV12-4 and TRBJ2-5; D is undetermined. V was clipped by 5 bases and J by 1 base, with 11 bases between them. The CDR3 has 14 amino acids. CDR3 in DNA: TGTGCCAGCAGTCTCAGACCGACCCAAGAGACCCAGTACTTC. Protein product: CASSLRPTQETQYF.